This passage covers 30 T cell receptor beta chains from one sample sequenced in a study of blood T cell repertoires in COVID-19. Some clones are missing from TCRdb's copy, which holds only in-frame ones; the method was immunoSEQ multiplex PCR. This sample has over 150,000 clones, with 89% found just once. Specimen: peripheral blood. The source is a man between 18 and 29 years old who had recovered from COVID-19.

In its sample, this clone was seen once. Written as DNA, the CDR3 is TGCGCCAGCAGCCCTAGTGGTGGAGGGGGCCGGTCCGGGGAGCTGTTTTTT. It is translated as CASSPSGGGGRSGELFF. The rearrangement links TRBV4-1 to TRBJ2-2; TRBD1 might be the D (7 bases). Germline V lookup: CDR1 MGHRA, CDR2 YSYEKL. V lost 4 bases and J lost 6, with 21 bases in between. The CDR3 extends over 17 amino acids.

J is TRBJ1-2 and V is TRBV10-3; D might be TRBD1 (5 bases). Trimming shortened V by 2 bases and J by 8 bases, and 9 bases separated the two germline ends. The CDR3 runs 12 residues. Germline V gives CDR1 ENHRY, CDR2 SYGVKD. The CDR3 DNA reads TGTGCCATCAGTGAGCGGAGGGACGGCTACACCTTC. This translates into CAISERRDGYTF.

J is TRBJ2-1 and V is TRBV7-6; 11 bases line up with TRBD2. The CDR3 length is 14 residues. Germline CDR1 SGHVS, CDR2 FNYEAQ. V shed 7 bases and J 3 bases; nucleotides not matched to a gene: 2. The CDR3 reads CASNSGGVYNEQFF. DNA of the CDR3: TGTGCCAGCAATAGCGGGGGGGTCTACAATGAGCAGTTCTTC.

The rearrangement uses TRBV7-9 and TRBJ1-6; TRBD1 is a possible D gene (6 bases). The CDR3 has 17 residues. V lost 1 base, J lost 6 bases, and 16 bases lay in between. Germline V gene data show CDR1 as SEHNR and CDR2 as FQNEAQ (reference sequence). The chain's CDR3 is CASSLGLGRGPNSPLHF. CDR3 DNA: TGTGCCAGCAGCTTAGGCTTGGGCAGGGGACCTAATTCACCCCTCCACTTT.

DNA of the CDR3: TGTGCCAGCAGCCTGGGACATCTAAGTGGCACTGAAGCTTTCTTT. Its protein is CASSLGHLSGTEAFF. This chain uses TRBV11-2 with TRBJ1-1; weak D call: TRBD1 (6 bases). Trimming removed 5 bases at V and 4 bases at J, with 17 bases between. The length of the CDR3 is 15 residues. From germline, CDR1 is SGHAT and CDR2 FQNNGV.

The chain recombines TRBV5-1 with TRBJ2-1, with TRBD2 identical over 11 bases. CDR3 size: 15 residues. Germline lookup yields CDR1 SGHRS and CDR2 YFSETQ. Trimming removed 5 bases from V and 6 bases from J; junction bases left unmatched: 7. The CDR3 bases are TGCGCCAGCAGAGTAACTAGCGGGAGCCCCAATGAGCAGTTCTTC. Translated: CASRVTSGSPNEQFF.

The chain combines TRBV4-3 with TRBJ2-2; TRBD1 matches at 9 bases. The CDR3 has 17 amino acids. The V segment lost 1 base and the J segment 6 bases; nucleotides outside the gene matches: 9. Germline CDR1 is LGHNA and CDR2 is YSLEER. CDR3 sequence (DNA): TGCGCCAGCAGCCAAGGTCTGACAGGGGGATTTGCCGGGGAGCTGTTTTTT. It encodes CASSQGLTGGFAGELFF.

The chain employs TRBV6-5 and TRBJ1-5; D is perhaps TRBD1 (5 bases). V was cut by 7 bases and J by 13 bases, with 20 bases left in between. Germline CDR1 reads MNHEY; CDR2 reads SVGAGI. The CDR3 totals 13 residues. CDR3 protein: CASNPTQGEGQHF. For the CDR3, the DNA is TGTGCCAGCAACCCCACACAAGGGGAAGGACAGCATTTT.

This chain links TRBV10-3 with TRBJ2-3; 11 nucleotides align to TRBD2. V lost 6 bases and J lost 0; bases outside the gene matches: 8. The germline V gene encodes CDR1 ENHRY and CDR2 SYGVKD. The CDR3 spans 17 residues. In nucleotides, the CDR3 is TGTGCCATCAGCGGAACTAGCGGGAGCGCAAGCACAGATACGCAGTATTTT. Protein sequence: CAISGTSGSASTDTQYF.

The chain carries TRBV5-1 and TRBJ2-1, with 8 bases matching TRBD2. This CDR3 contains 15 residues. J gave up 5 bases and V 0 bases, and 4 bases lay outside the gene matches. Germline V lookup: CDR1 SGHRS, CDR2 YFSETQ. The CDR3 bases are TGCGCCAGCAGCTTGGGACTAGCGCGCCACAATGAGCAGTTCTTC. Its protein product is CASSLGLARHNEQFF.

The chain employs TRBV2 and TRBJ2-2; D is ambiguous. Germline V lookup: CDR1 SNHLY, CDR2 FYNNEI. The ends were cut back, 5 bases at V and 0 bases at J, with 7 bases in the middle. This CDR3 is built from 14 residues. CDR3 amino acids: CASSLETNTGELFF. CDR3 DNA sequence: TGTGCCAGCAGTCTGGAGACGAACACCGGGGAGCTGTTTTTT.

The genes are TRBV3-1 (or the pseudogene TRBV3-2) and TRBJ2-1, with 9 bases fitting TRBD2. The CDR3 extends over 18 amino acids. With V trimmed by 6 bases and J by 9 bases, 21 bases remained unmatched. CDR1 and CDR2 from the germline V gene are LGHDT and YNNKEL (reference sequence). The CDR3 DNA follows: TGTGCCAGCAGTAAATTCCGCGCGGGAGGGGCTTCGCAGAGTGAGCAGTTCTTC. It specifies CASSKFRAGGASQSEQFF.

The V gene is TRBV3-1 (or the pseudogene TRBV3-2), the J gene TRBJ2-5; 13 positions match TRBD2. The CDR3 has 16 residues. The V gene end was trimmed by 4 bases and the J gene end by 4 bases; junction bases not matched to a gene: 6. CDR1 LGHDT and CDR2 YNNKEL come from the germline V gene (reference sequence). The CDR3 DNA follows: TGTGCCAGCAGCCTTAGGACTAGCGGGAGTTCAGAGACCCAGTACTTC. It specifies CASSLRTSGSSETQYF.

This clone was detected once. The chain joins TRBV10-3 to TRBJ2-1; 11 positions match TRBD1. Trimming removed 10 bases from V and 4 bases from J; junction bases left unmatched: 12. This CDR3 contains 16 residues. Germline CDR1 is ENHRY and CDR2 is SYGVKD. Here the CDR3 reads CATQGGWDRGYNEQFF. The CDR3 DNA reads as TGTGCCACACAGGGAGGGTGGGACAGGGGGTACAATGAGCAGTTCTTC.

The chain recombines TRBV29-1 with TRBJ2-1, with D perhaps TRBD2 (5 bases). Germline-derived CDR1 and CDR2 are SQVTM and ANQGSEA. The CDR3 extends over 13 amino acids. V was pared by 3 bases and J by 2 bases, with 8 bases between. The CDR3 loop is CSVDRTAYNEQFF. DNA of the CDR3: TGCAGCGTTGATAGGACTGCCTACAATGAGCAGTTCTTC.

This chain joins TRBV7-2 and TRBJ2-3; 11 bases are shared with TRBD2. Germline V lookup: CDR1 SGHTA, CDR2 FQGNSA. The CDR3 is 15 amino acids. V lost 4 bases to trimming and J lost 5 bases; unmatched junction nucleotides: 5. CDR3 in DNA: TGTGCCAGCAGCTCATTCGGACTAGCGGGAGATACGCAGTATTTT. It encodes CASSSFGLAGDTQYF. The whole variable domain, remainder taken from reference TRBV7-2 and TRBJ2-3, is GAGVSQSPSNKVTEKGKDVELRCDPISGHTALYWYRQSLGQGLEFLIYFQGNSAPDKSGLPSDRFSAERTGGSVSTLTIQRTQQEDSAVYLCASSSFGLAGDTQYFGPGTRLTVL.

The CDR3 here is CASKSSDTGELFF. In DNA form, the CDR3 reads TGTGCCAGCAAGAGTAGTGACACCGGGGAGCTGTTTTTT. V usage is TRBV2 and J usage is TRBJ2-2; unclear D gene. Germline CDR1 and CDR2: SNHLY and FYNNEI. This CDR3 spans 13 amino acids. Trimming cost V 7 bases and J 3 bases, with 9 bases left between them.

The chain recombines TRBV18 with TRBJ1-1; TRBD1 aligns across 11 bases. The CDR3 totals 15 residues. V lost 3 bases to trimming and J lost 4 bases; unmatched junction nucleotides: 4. Germline CDR1 is KGHSH and CDR2 is LQKENI. CDR3 sequence (DNA): TGTGCCAGCTCACCGGCCGGGACAGGGGGCACTGAAGCTTTCTTT. This gives the protein CASSPAGTGGTEAFF.

The rearrangement joins TRBV6-1 to TRBJ1-5; D remains ambiguous. The CDR3 runs to 14 residues. Trimming pared 2 bases from V and 7 bases from J, leaving 12 bases between. In germline, CDR1 is MNHNS, CDR2 SASEGT. This CDR3 reads CASSELSVGQPQHF. In DNA, the CDR3 is TGTGCCAGCAGTGAATTGTCCGTCGGGCAGCCCCAGCATTTT.

The chain recombines TRBV24-1 with TRBJ2-1; possible D gene TRBD1, 6 bases. Between the trimmed V and J ends, which lost 4 bases and 1 base, there was a span of 10 bases. The CDR3 is 15 amino acids. Germline assignment: CDR1 KGHDR and CDR2 SFDVKD. The CDR3: CATSDLTGSYNEQFF. The CDR3 DNA is TGTGCCACCAGTGACTTAACAGGGTCCTACAATGAGCAGTTCTTC.

The chain uses TRBV5-5 and TRBJ2-3; 8 nucleotides line up with TRBD2. CDR1 and CDR2 (germline): SGHKS, YYEKEE (reference sequence). CDR3 length: 16 residues. Losses at the gene ends were 4 bases for V and 1 base for J; bases not matched to a gene: 8. The CDR3: CASSLTGLEGTDTQYF. CDR3 sequence (DNA): TGTGCCAGCAGCCTGACGGGACTAGAGGGCACAGATACGCAGTATTTT.

V and J are TRBV5-5 and TRBJ2-3; 15 nucleotides match TRBD2. Germline V gene lookup returns CDR1 SGHKS and CDR2 YYEKEE (reference sequence). The junction had 10 bases not matched to a gene; V was cut back by 5 bases and J by 6 bases. The CDR3 consists of 17 residues. In nucleotides, the CDR3 is TGTGCCAGCAGTTCGGGACTAGCGGGAGGTTCCGTGGATACGCAGTATTTT. This translates into CASSSGLAGGSVDTQYF.

V usage is TRBV12-3 or TRBV12-4 and J usage is TRBJ2-1; 8 bases match TRBD2. The V and J ends lost 7 bases and 10 bases, in that order; junction bases with no gene match: 9. This CDR3 is 13 amino acids long. CDR3: CASTMREVGEQFF. CDR3 DNA: TGTGCCAGCACGATGCGGGAGGTGGGGGAGCAGTTCTTC.

V usage is TRBV4-2 and J usage is TRBJ1-1; TRBD1 is a possible D gene (5 bases). Trimming took 0 bases from V and 1 from J, leaving 6 bases between them. CDR1 is LGHNA, CDR2 YNFKEQ, per germline. This CDR3 region has 14 residues. The CDR3, as DNA: TGTGCCAGCAGCCAAGACGGACAGAACACTGAAGCTTTCTTT. Its translation: CASSQDGQNTEAFF.

The J gene is TRBJ1-1, the V gene TRBV20-1, with D unclear. The germline CDR1 and CDR2 sequences are DFQATT and SNEGSKA (reference sequence). The CDR3 runs 11 residues. V lost 3 bases, J lost 2 bases, and 4 bases lay in between. CDR3 amino acids: CSASPNTEAFF. CDR3 sequence (DNA): TGCAGTGCTAGTCCTAACACTGAAGCTTTCTTT.

This chain's CDR3 is CASSLRPGQPYEQYF. In DNA form, the CDR3 reads TGTGCCAGCAGCCTAAGACCAGGGCAGCCCTACGAGCAGTACTTC. This chain joins TRBV7-6 and TRBJ2-7; D is perhaps TRBD1 (5 bases). This CDR3 comprises 15 residues. The ends were cut back, 5 bases at V and 2 bases at J, with 16 bases in the middle. The germline gives CDR1 SGHVS, CDR2 FNYEAQ.

This sequence joins TRBV2 and TRBJ1-1; 9 bases agree with TRBD1. The CDR3 length is 16 residues. Per the germline V gene, CDR1 is SNHLY and CDR2 is FYNNEI. V lost 6 bases, J lost 1 base, and 9 bases stayed unmatched. CDR3 region: CASRPTGGIGNTEAFF. CDR3 nucleotides: TGTGCCAGCAGGCCCACAGGGGGCATTGGGAACACTGAAGCTTTCTTT.

The V call is TRBV11-2, the J call TRBJ2-2; 9 nucleotides match TRBD2. Germline trimming cut 1 base from V and 7 bases from J; bases unmatched to any gene: 16. This CDR3 spans 19 amino acids. CDR1 is SGHAT and CDR2 is FQNNGV in the germline V gene. CDR3 sequence (DNA): TGTGCCAGCAGCTTAGTCCTTAGATTAGCGGGAGAAGTGGACGGGGAGCTGTTTTTT. The encoded protein is CASSLVLRLAGEVDGELFF.

The CDR3 region is CASSLGTSGSGANVLTF. The DNA for the CDR3 is TGTGCCAGCAGCTTGGGGACTAGCGGCTCTGGGGCCAACGTCCTGACTTTC. The V call is TRBV7-6, the J call TRBJ2-6; 11 bases are a match to TRBD2. Germline V gives CDR1 SGHVS, CDR2 FNYEAQ. V lost 3 bases to trimming and J lost 0 bases; unmatched junction nucleotides: 1. The CDR3 sequence is 17 residues long.

The J gene is TRBJ2-3, the V gene TRBV27; 9 positions agree with TRBD2. The CDR3 consists of 15 residues. CDR1 and CDR2 (germline): MNHEY, SMNVEV (reference sequence). Trimming at V came to 8 bases and at J to 8 bases, leaving 14 bases not matched to a gene. In DNA, the CDR3 is TGTGCCAGCTATGCAAGTAGCGGGAGTATTGGTACGCAGTATTTT. It specifies CASYASSGSIGTQYF.